The 24 T cell receptor beta chains listed next were all sequenced from one sample in a study of cytotoxic CD8 clonotypes in ibrutinib-treated CLL. Libraries were prepared by immunoSEQ multiplex PCR; TCRdb keeps only in-frame clonotypes and omits some of them. The sample includes 50,000 to 65,000 clones, 57% seen only once; the top ten take roughly 14%. Sample: PBMCs, taken after 12 months of ibrutinib treatment. These receptors originate from a human donor with chronic lymphocytic leukemia.

The chain is built from TRBV7-9 and TRBJ2-7; the D gene is possibly TRBD2 (6 bases). V was cut by 5 bases and J by 0 bases, with 14 bases left in between. The CDR3 contains 15 residues. CDR1 SEHNR and CDR2 FQNEAQ come from the germline V gene (reference sequence). CDR3 amino acids: CASSLSGPGSYEQYF. CDR3 nucleotides: TGTGCCAGCAGCCTGAGCGGGCCGGGCTCCTACGAGCAGTACTTC.

This chain uses TRBV4-2 with TRBJ2-5; D may match TRBD1 or TRBD2 (5 bases each). Germline loops: CDR1 LGHNA, CDR2 YNFKEQ. V was pared by 2 bases and J by 5 bases, with 18 bases between. This CDR3 is 16 amino acids long. DNA for the CDR3: TGTGCCAGCAGCCAATCACTAGGAACGGGGCGGGAGACCCAGTACTTC. This sequence encodes CASSQSLGTGRETQYF.

This clone was seen a handful of times. The chain carries TRBV30 and TRBJ1-2; D remains unclear. The germline CDR1 and CDR2 sequences are GTSNPN and SVGIG (reference sequence). V was cut by 5 bases and J by 8 bases, with 12 bases left in between. This CDR3 region has 11 residues. The CDR3 bases are TGTGCCTGGCCCTCGCTCACAGGCTACACCTTC. Its protein is CAWPSLTGYTF. Looking up the rest from reference TRBV30 and TRBJ1-2 gives the full variable domain: SQTIHQWPATLVQPVGSPLSLECTVEGTSNPNLYWYRQAAGRGLQLLFYSVGIGQISSEVPQNLSASRPQDRQFILSSKKLLLSDSGFYLCAWPSLTGYTFGSGTRLTVV.

This clone was detected many times. The J gene is TRBJ2-7, the V gene TRBV18; possible D gene TRBD2, 6 bases. CDR1 is KGHSH and CDR2 is LQKENI in the germline V gene. The CDR3 has 14 amino acids. The V gene lost 10 bases and the J gene lost 1 base, with 17 bases spanning the gap. The CDR3 DNA reads TGTGCCACCACCGGAGGGGCCGAATCCTACGAGCAGTACTTC. Translated: CATTGGAESYEQYF.

CDR3 region: CASSPPGTGDTGELFF. The CDR3, as DNA: TGCGCCAGCAGCCCTCCCGGGACAGGGGACACCGGGGAGCTGTTTTTT. The V call is TRBV4-1, the J call TRBJ2-2; 10 bases map to TRBD1. Germline CDR1 and CDR2: MGHRA and YSYEKL. This CDR3 is 16 amino acids long. V was pared by 4 bases and J by 3 bases, with 5 bases of the junction left unmatched.

V is TRBV27 and J is TRBJ2-5, with TRBD2 matching 9 bases. After removal of 3 bases from V and 1 base from J, the junction contained 0 bases not matched to a gene. This CDR3 contains 14 residues. Germline CDR1 and CDR2: MNHEY and SMNVEV (reference sequence). The DNA of the CDR3 is TGTGCCAGCAGTTTGCGGGGGGGCCAAGAGACCCAGTACTTC. Translated: CASSLRGGQETQYF.

The chain combines TRBV5-1 with TRBJ2-5; the D call may be TRBD1 or TRBD2 (5 bases each). Germline-derived CDR1 and CDR2 are SGHRS and YFSETQ. V gave up 3 bases and J gave up 4 bases, with 13 bases separating them. The CDR3 covers 14 residues. The CDR3 bases are TGCGCCAGCAGCTCCGGGACGCCACGAGAGACCCAGTACTTC. This translates into CASSSGTPRETQYF.

This chain links TRBV11-2 with TRBJ2-7, with TRBD2 matching 7 bases. Per germline, CDR1 SGHAT and CDR2 FQNNGV. This CDR3 region has 15 residues. After removal of 2 bases from V and 3 bases from J, the junction contained 7 bases not matched to a gene. The CDR3 nucleotides are TGTGCCAGCAGCTTAAGGGACGGGAGGAACTACGAGCAGTACTTC. It translates to CASSLRDGRNYEQYF.

The genes are TRBV30 and TRBJ1-4; perhaps TRBD1 as D (5 bases). Germline lookup yields CDR1 GTSNPN and CDR2 SVGIG (reference sequence). CDR3 length: 14 residues. Trimming shortened V by 1 base and J by 8 bases, and 14 bases separated the two germline ends. The CDR3: CAWSGRGVREKLFF. In DNA, the CDR3 is TGTGCCTGGAGTGGAAGGGGCGTTCGGGAAAAACTGTTTTTT.

V is TRBV7-2 and J is TRBJ2-5; 9 bases map to TRBD2. The CDR3 is 17 residues long. V lost 1 base and J lost 2; bases outside the gene matches: 8. From germline, CDR1 is SGHTA and CDR2 FQGNSA. In nucleotides, the CDR3 is TGTGCCAGCAGCTTAGTCTTAACTAGCGGGTATCAAGAGACCCAGTACTTC. It translates to CASSLVLTSGYQETQYF.

A note on this clone: The junction and the germline gene differ at one end; a read error may be behind it. V gene TRBV30 combines with J gene TRBJ2-5; D is undetermined. Germline CDR1 is GTSNPN and CDR2 is SVGIG (reference sequence). The CDR3 runs 15 residues. CDR3 nucleotides: TGTGCCTGGGGTGTCAAAGACCGGTATGGAGAGACCCAGTACTTC. Protein product: CAWGVKDRYGETQYF.

The chain employs TRBV5-1 and TRBJ1-3, with D unresolved. CDR3 length: 16 residues. V lost 0 bases, J lost 0 bases, and 10 bases lay in between. Germline V gene sequence: CDR1 SGHRS, CDR2 YFSETQ. For the CDR3, the DNA is TGCGCCAGCAGCTTGGTAGATTCGAGCTCTGGAAACACCATATATTTT. This codes for CASSLVDSSSGNTIYF.

V and J are TRBV2 and TRBJ2-2, with a tentative D call TRBD2 (5 bases). The germline gives CDR1 SNHLY, CDR2 FYNNEI. This CDR3 contains 17 residues. V lost 3 bases and J lost 6, with 20 bases in between. CDR3 DNA: TGTGCCAGCAGTGACTTCGTGGCGGGCAGGTGGGCCGGGGAGCTGTTTTTT. This sequence encodes CASSDFVAGRWAGELFF.

The DNA of the CDR3 is TGTGCCAGCAGTGAATTTGTGCTGGTGGACTCCTACGAGCAGTACTTC. It translates to CASSEFVLVDSYEQYF. The chain carries TRBV6-1 and TRBJ2-7, with D uncertain. Germline lookup yields CDR1 MNHNS and CDR2 SASEGT. The CDR3 extends over 16 amino acids. Trimming pared 2 bases from V and 0 bases from J, leaving 14 bases between.

The chain employs TRBV7-6 and TRBJ2-7; perhaps TRBD2 as D (6 bases). Germline assignment: CDR1 SGHVS and CDR2 FNYEAQ. V shed 8 bases and J shed 1 base, with 15 bases lying between them. CDR3 length equals 14 residues. The CDR3 DNA reads as TGTGCCAGCGGGTGGGACTTGAATTCCTACGAGCAGTACTTC. Residues: CASGWDLNSYEQYF.

This clone is labeled medium-sized. J is TRBJ2-1 and V is TRBV4-2; no definite D call. V lost 4 bases and J lost 7, with 14 bases in between. This CDR3 comprises 14 residues. The germline CDR1 and CDR2 sequences are LGHNA and YNFKEQ. The CDR3 loop is CASSRSDQENEQFF. CDR3 in DNA: TGTGCCAGCAGCCGTTCGGACCAGGAGAATGAGCAGTTCTTC.

This rearrangement joins TRBV5-1 to TRBJ1-2, with 9 bases that match TRBD1. The CDR3 runs to 16 residues. After removal of 2 bases from V and 8 bases from J, the junction contained 13 bases not matched to a gene. Germline-derived CDR1 and CDR2 are SGHRS and YFSETQ. The chain's CDR3 is CASSFSPTGGARGYTF. The CDR3 DNA reads TGCGCCAGCAGCTTTTCCCCTACAGGGGGCGCGCGGGGCTACACCTTC.

The gene calls are TRBV5-6 and TRBJ2-2, with D uncertain. V lost 1 base to trimming and J lost 7 bases, with 5 bases between them. CDR1 SGHDT and CDR2 YYEEEE come from the germline V gene. The CDR3 has 12 residues. The CDR3 loop is CASSLRGGELFF. In DNA form, the CDR3 reads TGTGCCAGCAGCTTGAGAGGCGGGGAGCTGTTTTTT.

In its sample, this clone was seen a few times. The rearrangement joins TRBV15 to TRBJ2-2, with TRBD1 as a possible D gene (6 bases). Germline V gene data show CDR1 as LNHNV and CDR2 as YYDKDF (reference sequence). This CDR3 has 15 amino acids. The V gene lost 4 bases and the J gene lost 1 base, with 10 bases spanning the gap. CDR3 residues: CATSNPQGNTGELFF. CDR3 nucleotides: TGTGCCACCAGCAACCCACAGGGGAACACCGGGGAGCTGTTTTTT.

This clone has at least ten counts. The CDR3 region has the DNA TGTGCCAGCAGCTTGGCTTCTCTCAGGCAGTACTTC. It translates to CASSLASLRQYF. The J gene is TRBJ2-7, the V gene TRBV5-6; D gene unclear. V was trimmed by 0 bases and J by 9 bases, leaving 10 bases between them. CDR1 and CDR2 from the germline V gene are SGHDT and YYEEEE. There are 12 residues in the CDR3.

This clone was recorded a few times. This chain uses TRBV10-1 with TRBJ2-7; 8 nucleotides line up with TRBD2. V lost 6 bases and J lost 0; bases outside the gene matches: 7. Germline V gene lookup returns CDR1 WNHNN and CDR2 SYGVQD (reference sequence). The CDR3 consists of 15 residues. The CDR3 sequence: CASSSGTSNSYEQYF. The CDR3 nucleotides read TGCGCCAGCAGCTCCGGGACTAGTAACTCCTACGAGCAGTACTTC.

There are a few counts of this clone. At the DNA level, this CDR3 is encoded by other sequences in the same sample as well. The chain is built from TRBV5-6 and TRBJ2-2; D gene unclear. Germline CDR1 and CDR2: SGHDT and YYEEEE. V was clipped by 5 bases and J by 3 bases, with 8 bases between them. This CDR3 has 13 residues. Here the CDR3 reads CASRATYTGELFF. In nucleotides, the CDR3 is TGTGCCAGCAGAGCGACGTACACCGGGGAGCTGTTTTTT.

This chain links TRBV6-5 with TRBJ2-5; D might be TRBD2 (6 bases). The CDR3 is 15 amino acids. The germline V gene has CDR1 MNHEY and CDR2 SVGAGI. V was clipped by 6 bases and J by 1 base, with 15 bases between them. CDR3 residues: CASSRVLRGQETQYF. CDR3 DNA sequence: TGTGCCAGCAGCCGGGTTTTGCGGGGCCAAGAGACCCAGTACTTC.

This clone was seen many times. V gene TRBV7-8 combines with J gene TRBJ2-5; TRBD1 matches at 7 bases. The J segment lost 4 bases and the V segment lost 5 bases, leaving 7 bases of the junction unmatched. CDR3 size: 14 residues. Germline V gene lookup returns CDR1 SGHVS and CDR2 FQNEAQ. CDR3 DNA sequence: TGTGCCAGCAGCCCGACAGGGATTACAGAGACCCAGTACTTC. Amino acids: CASSPTGITETQYF.